Listed below are T cell receptor beta chains from one sample, sequenced in a study of radiotherapy plus CTLA-4 blockade in lung cancer. Measured with immunoSEQ multiplex PCR; TCRdb has only the in-frame clones, and not every one. This repertoire shows tens of thousands of clones, around 90% found once; its top ten account for about 38%. Sample: peripheral blood, taken from a patient treated with radiotherapy plus ipilimumab. The source of these receptors is a human donor with non-small cell lung cancer that progressed on radiotherapy plus ipilimumab. CDR3s include the opening cysteine and the closing phenylalanine or tryptophan. The D gene is left open where the match is weak. Size is stated for part of the rows, as once, few or many counts, or as a class when the clone is expanded.

v_call,clone_size,j_call,d_call,cdr3_nt,cdr3_aa
TRBV6-5,NA,TRBJ1-5,NA,TGTGCCAGCAGTTACTTCCCAGGGCCAAATCAGCCCCAGCATTTT,CASSYFPGPNQPQHF
TRBV7-9,few,TRBJ1-2,NA,TGTGCCAGCAGCCACTCGAATCCGGCTAATCATGGCTACACCTTC,CASSHSNPANHGYTF
TRBV7-3,NA,TRBJ1-1,NA,TGTGCCAGCAGCTTAACGGGCAGTATGAACACTGAAGCTTTCTTT,CASSLTGSMNTEAFF
TRBV1,NA,TRBJ2-1,NA,TGCACCAGCAGCCAAGGGAACACTCTAGATGAGCAGTTCTTC,CTSSQGNTLDEQFF
TRBV29-1,NA,TRBJ1-1,TRBD1,TGCAGCGTTGACCCTATAATGGGACAGCTCAAGAACACTGAAGCTTTCTTT,CSVDPIMGQLKNTEAFF
TRBV5-5,NA,TRBJ1-2,TRBD1,TGTGCCAGCAGCTTGGAAGACAGGGGATATTATGGCTACACCTTC,CASSLEDRGYYGYTF
TRBV5-4,once,TRBJ1-5,TRBD1,TGTGCCAGCAGCTCCCAGGGGGTTCACAATCAGCCCCAGCATTTT,CASSSQGVHNQPQHF
TRBV5-4,NA,TRBJ1-5,NA,TGTGCCAGCAGCTTTTATTCCGATAGCAATCAGCCCCAGCATTTT,CASSFYSDSNQPQHF
TRBV18,NA,TRBJ2-7,NA,TGTGCCAGCTCACCAGTGGCAGGCCGAGGGATCTACGAGCAGTACTTC,CASSPVAGRGIYEQYF
TRBV5-1,NA,TRBJ2-1,NA,TGCGCCAGCAGAGAAGCAGACAGCTCCTACAATGAGCAGTTCTTC,CASREADSSYNEQFF
TRBV7-6,NA,TRBJ2-3,NA,TGTGCCAGCAGCTTAGGGCAGCAGGGGACTACCATAGATACGCAGTATTTT,CASSLGQQGTTIDTQYF
TRBV7-9,NA,TRBJ1-2,NA,TGTGCCAGCAGCTTAGCAAACAGGGACGGCTACACCTTC,CASSLANRDGYTF
TRBV4-1,NA,TRBJ1-2,TRBD1,TGCGCCAGCAGCCAGGGGGACAGGCAACTACCCCTCTATGGCTACACCTTC,CASSQGDRQLPLYGYTF
TRBV18,NA,TRBJ2-1,TRBD1,TGTGCCAGCTCACCCGCGACAGGGTCCGGTTCTAACAATGAGCAGTTCTTC,CASSPATGSGSNNEQFF
TRBV10-3,NA,TRBJ2-1,NA,TGTGCCATCAGTGCCCAGCCTCAGGATGAGCAGTTCTTC,CAISAQPQDEQFF
TRBV28,NA,TRBJ2-5,NA,TGTGCCAGCAGTTCGGGGACGGCTAGCGTATACCAAGAGACCCAGTACTTC,CASSSGTASVYQETQYF
TRBV5-4,NA,TRBJ2-6,NA,TGTGCCAGCAGCCCGCGCAGATCCGACTCTGGGGCCAACGTCCTGACTTTC,CASSPRRSDSGANVLTF
TRBV27,NA,TRBJ1-2,NA,TGTGCCAGCAGTTTAACCGACAGAGCCCGGGGCTACACCTTC,CASSLTDRARGYTF
TRBV28,NA,TRBJ2-7,TRBD1,TGTGCCAGCAGGCGGCAGGGGGCCAACGAGCAGTACTTC,CASRRQGANEQYF
TRBV30,NA,TRBJ1-1,NA,TGTGCCTGGAGTGCCACAGGGTTGAACACTGAAGCTTTCTTT,CAWSATGLNTEAFF
TRBV27,NA,TRBJ2-5,NA,TGTGCCAGCAGTTTGGTTCCGGGGGCACGAGAGACCCAGTACTTC,CASSLVPGARETQYF
TRBV7-2,NA,TRBJ1-1,TRBD1,TGTGCCAGCAGCTTAGAGGACAGGGGAGTCGGCACTGAAGCTTTCTTT,CASSLEDRGVGTEAFF
TRBV5-4,large,TRBJ2-6,NA,TGTGCCAGCAGCTTGGAAGGGAGTGGCACTGGGGCCAACGTCCTGACTTTC,CASSLEGSGTGANVLTF
TRBV5-1,NA,TRBJ2-7,NA,TGCGCCAGCCGCCTGGAGGTGGGCGAGCAGTACTTC,CASRLEVGEQYF
TRBV5-1,NA,TRBJ2-5,NA,TGCGCCAGTCAACTAGCCTTGGTGGAGACCCAGTACTTC,CASQLALVETQYF
TRBV11-2,NA,TRBJ2-3,TRBD2,TGTGCCAGCAGCTTAGAAGCTGGGACTAGCGGAAATACGCAGTATTTT,CASSLEAGTSGNTQYF
TRBV5-1,NA,TRBJ1-4,NA,TGCGCCAGCAGGCTACAGGGTTCTACTAATGAAAAACTGTTTTTT,CASRLQGSTNEKLFF
TRBV11-2,NA,TRBJ2-1,NA,TGTGCCAGCAGCCGGGCCCGTATCTCCTACAATGAGCAGTTCTTC,CASSRARISYNEQFF
TRBV5-6,NA,TRBJ2-5,NA,TGTGCCAGCAGCTCCCTAGCCCCCCAAGAGACCCAGTACTTC,CASSSLAPQETQYF
TRBV2,NA,TRBJ2-2,NA,TGTGCCAGCAGATCGGACACTCACTCGAACACCGGGGAGCTGTTTTTT,CASRSDTHSNTGELFF
TRBV11-2,NA,TRBJ2-5,NA,TGTGCCAGCAGCTTAGATCGTGGGGGCCCGACCCAGTACTTC,CASSLDRGGPTQYF
TRBV2,NA,TRBJ2-1,TRBD1,TGTGCCAGAAAACAGGGGGCAAAGGGGGACAATGAGCAGTTCTTC,CARKQGAKGDNEQFF
TRBV11-1,NA,TRBJ2-1,TRBD2,TGTGCCAGCGTCTCGGGACTAGATGTTTCCAATGAGCAGTTCTTC,CASVSGLDVSNEQFF
TRBV28,NA,TRBJ2-3,NA,TGTGCCAGCAGAGACTTCACAGATACGCAGTATTTT,CASRDFTDTQYF
TRBV30,NA,TRBJ2-5,NA,TGTGCCTGGAGTAGGACCCTCCCTGGGGAGACCCAGTACTTC,CAWSRTLPGETQYF
TRBV7-8,NA,TRBJ2-1,TRBD1,TGTGCCAGCAGCGACCGGGACAGGGGGCGGAATGAGCAGTTCTTC,CASSDRDRGRNEQFF
TRBV29-1,NA,TRBJ2-7,TRBD1,TGCAGCGGCTCGGGACAGTTTTCCTACGAGCAGTACTTC,CSGSGQFSYEQYF
TRBV28,few,TRBJ2-1,NA,TGTGCCAGCAGTTTCTACAATGAGCAGTTCTTC,CASSFYNEQFF
TRBV4-1,NA,TRBJ1-4,NA,TGCGCCAGCAGCCAAGTAATAAATAGAGTACGGGGGCTAGAAAAACTGTTTTTT,CASSQVINRVRGLEKLFF
TRBV4-1,NA,TRBJ2-3,NA,TGCGCCAGCAGCCGGACCACGCCCTATCGGGGGAGTGACACAGATACGCAGTATTTT,CASSRTTPYRGSDTDTQYF
TRBV5-6,NA,TRBJ2-3,NA,TGTGCCAGCAGCCGGGAGTATGGCACAGATACGCAGTATTTT,CASSREYGTDTQYF
TRBV28,NA,TRBJ2-3,NA,TGTGCCAGCAGTTTAACCACCAGCACAGATACGCAGTATTTT,CASSLTTSTDTQYF
TRBV29-1,NA,TRBJ1-2,TRBD1,TGCAGCGTTGCGCGACAGGGTGTGAACTATGGCTACACCTTC,CSVARQGVNYGYTF
TRBV7-7,NA,TRBJ2-1,TRBD1,TGTGCTAGCAGCCCAGGGGGTAACTCCTACAATGAGCAGTTCTTC,CASSPGGNSYNEQFF
TRBV5-4,NA,TRBJ2-1,NA,TGTGCCAGCAGCTTGGGCAGGGAGGCATCAAATGAGCAGTTCTTC,CASSLGREASNEQFF
TRBV6-6,few,TRBJ1-1,NA,TGTGCCAGCATATGGAGTAAGGGGGCTTTCTTT,CASIWSKGAFF
TRBV7-9,NA,TRBJ1-2,TRBD1,TGTGCCAGCAGGTCTCAAGGGACAGCGGGCTTAGCTAACTATGGCTACACCTTC,CASRSQGTAGLANYGYTF
TRBV5-5,NA,TRBJ2-3,NA,TGTGCCAGCAGCATCCACGGGACTCAAACTAGCACAGATACGCAGTATTTT,CASSIHGTQTSTDTQYF
TRBV11-2,NA,TRBJ2-3,NA,TGTGCCAGCAGCTTTACAGCTAGCACAGATACGCAGTATTTT,CASSFTASTDTQYF
TRBV9,NA,TRBJ2-1,TRBD2,TGTGCCAGCAGCCTTAGCGGGGCTCGCCACAATGAGCAGTTCTTC,CASSLSGARHNEQFF
TRBV7-9,NA,TRBJ1-4,NA,TGTGCCAGCAGCTCACTGACAGTAACGGCGAATGAAAAACTGTTTTTT,CASSSLTVTANEKLFF
TRBV30,NA,TRBJ1-2,TRBD1,TGTGCCTGGAGTGGAAACAGGGGGCAAGGCTACACCTTC,CAWSGNRGQGYTF
TRBV4-1,NA,TRBJ2-3,TRBD2,TGCGCCAGCAGCCACCCTAGCGGTAACACAGATACGCAGTATTTT,CASSHPSGNTDTQYF
TRBV5-6,NA,TRBJ1-1,NA,TGTGCCAGCAGCTCCTTCGGTGAAGCTTTCTTT,CASSSFGEAFF